This paragraph reports one TCR beta chain. MiXCR was run by TCRdb on the RACE reads, yielding one entry per CDR3 protein. Here the sample spans over 30,000 distinct CDR3 sequences, more than 8% being singletons. This specimen belongs to a study of human T cells and chemical hapten exposure. Study-level information: Patch tests delivered 0.01% DPC to the upper back and were evaluated at 6 days. Variability of per-sample TCR yields stemmed mainly from small differences in pooled library volume.

The time point here: patch test 3, about 24 weeks after DPC sensitization. The treatment: therapeutic diphenylcyclopropenone sensitization with weekly scalp DPC. Unfractionated whole blood yielded total RNA. Drawing of blood took place ahead of applying each patch test. J was trimmed by 12 bases and V by 5 bases; bases with no gene match: 10. Germline V gene data show CDR1 as MDHEN and CDR2 as SYDVKM. This CDR3 has 13 amino acids. The genes are TRBV28 and TRBJ2-1; 7 nucleotides match TRBD2. This receptor was obtained from a middle-aged man with alopecia areata. Some clones in this sample may be carry-over from other donors' samples. Material: whole blood, obtained in connection with sensitization to the hapten diphenylcyclopropenone (DPC). The CDR3 reads CASSRGQGGRQFF. The CDR3 DNA reads as TGTGCCAGCAGTAGAGGCCAGGGAGGGAGGCAGTTCTTC.